This T cell receptor beta chain was identified in a study of blood T cell repertoires in COVID-19. As for the study in general: From T cells, B-cell-depleted T cells, or PBMCs came the material, which was cDNA or gDNA.

Sequenced by immunoSEQ multiplex PCR; TCRdb stores in-frame clones only, minus some. The sample lists roughly 250,000 clones, 82% seen once, with 4% to 6% in the top ten. From germline, CDR1 is SGDLS and CDR2 YYNGEE. Trimming cost V 8 bases and J 1 base; bases outside gene matches: 2. CDR3 length: 13 amino acids. This TCR derives from a woman aged 80 or over with active or convalescent COVID-19. The sample was peripheral blood. The chain combines TRBV9 with TRBJ2-3, with 9 bases aligning to TRBD2. The chain's CDR3 is CARTSGRTDTQYF. The CDR3, as DNA: TGTGCCAGGACTAGCGGTCGCACAGATACGCAGTATTTT.